These 21 T cell receptor beta chains were sequenced from one sample in a study of blood T cell repertoires in COVID-19. TCRdb's copy holds only in-frame clones and misses some; the assay was immunoSEQ multiplex PCR. The sample lists about 280,000 clones; around nine tenths were seen once. Sample: peripheral blood. All receptors derive from a woman aged 70-85 years with COVID-19, enrolled during active disease.

As DNA, the CDR3 is TGTGCCAGCAGTGACCAGGGGGATCAGCCCCAGCATTTT. This encodes CASSDQGDQPQHF. This rearrangement joins TRBV6-1 to TRBJ1-5; 7 bases match TRBD1. V was clipped by 3 bases and J by 5 bases; unmatched bases: 1. This CDR3 spans 13 amino acids. In germline, CDR1 is MNHNS, CDR2 SASEGT.

The V call is TRBV3-1 (or the pseudogene TRBV3-2), the J call TRBJ2-1; TRBD2 is a possible D gene (5 bases). Per germline, CDR1 LGHDT and CDR2 YNNKEL (reference sequence). The CDR3 has 16 amino acids. Deletions cut 0 bases from V and 4 bases from J, with 13 bases between. The CDR3 spells CASSQDKTSRYNEQFF. As DNA, the CDR3 is TGTGCCAGCAGCCAAGATAAAACTAGTAGATACAATGAGCAGTTCTTC.

This clone was observed many times. The chain employs TRBV7-9 and TRBJ2-7, with a tentative D call TRBD2 (6 bases). This CDR3 has 14 residues. The V gene lost 1 base and the J gene lost 6 bases, with 13 bases spanning the gap. The V gene's germline CDR1 is SEHNR and CDR2 FQNEAQ (reference sequence). CDR3 residues: CASSLGLEPSEQYF. CDR3 DNA: TGTGCCAGCAGCTTAGGACTAGAACCTTCCGAGCAGTACTTC.

The CDR3 region is CASSQDDRRWADTQYF. The CDR3 nucleotides read TGCGCCAGCAGCCAAGATGACAGGAGGTGGGCAGATACGCAGTATTTT. This chain connects TRBV4-1 to TRBJ2-3; possibly TRBD1 for D (6 bases). The CDR3 is made up of 16 amino acids. V was shortened by 0 bases and J by 4 bases, with 14 bases between the two germline ends. Germline V gene sequence: CDR1 MGHRA, CDR2 YSYEKL.

The sample holds one count of this clone. The genes are TRBV7-2 and TRBJ1-6, with unresolved D. V lost 1 base to trimming and J lost 3 bases, with 10 bases between them. This CDR3 is built from 16 residues. Germline V CDR1 and CDR2: SGHTA, FQGNSA. CDR3 region: CASSLGRMDYNSPLHF. The DNA of the CDR3 is TGTGCCAGCAGCTTAGGGCGGATGGACTATAATTCACCCCTCCACTTT.

The chain links TRBV18 to TRBJ2-7; 7 nucleotides align to TRBD1. The CDR3 sequence is 14 residues long. Per the germline V gene, CDR1 is KGHSH and CDR2 is LQKENI. J gave up 6 bases and V 0 bases, and 5 bases lay outside the gene matches. The CDR3 region has the DNA TGTGCCAGCTCACCACCCAGGGGGTTTGCCGAGCAGTACTTC. Its protein product is CASSPPRGFAEQYF.

In DNA form, the CDR3 reads TGTGCCAGCAAGACAGGGAACACCGGGGAGCTGTTTTTT. Translated: CASKTGNTGELFF. The chain combines TRBV7-2 with TRBJ2-2; TRBD1 might be the D (6 bases). Germline V gene lookup returns CDR1 SGHTA and CDR2 FQGNSA. This CDR3 is 13 amino acids long. The V gene lost 7 bases and the J gene lost 1 base, with 7 bases spanning the gap.

This clone showed up just a few times. V gene TRBV18 combines with J gene TRBJ1-1; D not resolved. Germline lookup yields CDR1 KGHSH and CDR2 LQKENI. This CDR3 region has 13 residues. V gave up 6 bases and J gave up 6 bases, with 14 bases separating them. The DNA for the CDR3 is TGTGCCAGCTCCCCTAAGGAGGGCGCTGAAGCTTTCTTT. It translates to CASSPKEGAEAFF.

CDR3 nucleotide sequence: TGTGCCAGCAGCTCCCTGGGAGTAGAGGAGACCCAGTACTTC. It codes for CASSSLGVEETQYF. V gene TRBV6-2 or TRBV6-3 combines with J gene TRBJ2-5, with D maybe TRBD2 (5 bases). Trimming shortened V by 6 bases and J by 5 bases, and 16 bases separated the two germline ends. The CDR3 sequence is 14 residues long. Germline CDR1 and CDR2: MNHEY and SVGEGT.

The V gene is TRBV7-9, the J gene TRBJ1-1, with D possibly matching TRBD1 (5 bases). Germline V gene lookup returns CDR1 SEHNR and CDR2 FQNEAQ (reference sequence). The CDR3 is 13 amino acids. V was pared by 2 bases and J by 6 bases, with 10 bases between. The CDR3 coding sequence is TGTGCCAGCAGCTTATTACAGGTCCCTGAAGCTTTCTTT. This sequence encodes CASSLLQVPEAFF.

This rearrangement joins TRBV9 to TRBJ2-2; 11 nucleotides match TRBD2. The J segment lost 7 bases and the V segment lost 4 bases, leaving 15 bases of the junction unmatched. The germline V gene has CDR1 SGDLS and CDR2 YYNGEE. The CDR3 contains 18 residues. CDR3 nucleotide sequence: TGTGCCAGCAGCCAAGTGGGGCTAGCGGGGGGCTATGGCGGGGAGCTGTTTTTT. This sequence encodes CASSQVGLAGGYGGELFF.

The chain has TRBV30 and TRBJ1-3, with 7 nucleotides matching TRBD1. This CDR3 contains 17 residues. V shed 5 bases, J shed 4 bases, and the junction held 17 bases outside the gene matches. Germline assignment: CDR1 GTSNPN and CDR2 SVGIG (reference sequence). CDR3 DNA sequence: TGTGCCTGGTCCCCGCAGGGGGGTGCTTGGACCGGAAACACCATATATTTT. Protein sequence: CAWSPQGGAWTGNTIYF.

The gene calls are TRBV5-6 and TRBJ2-1, with D perhaps matching TRBD2 (5 bases). Between the trimmed V and J ends, which lost 0 bases and 7 bases, there was a span of 8 bases. In germline, CDR1 is SGHDT, CDR2 YYEEEE. The CDR3 runs to 13 residues. CDR3 region: CASSLGTGNEQFF. The CDR3 DNA reads as TGTGCCAGCAGCTTGGGGACGGGGAATGAGCAGTTCTTC.

This clone was seen just once. The chain carries TRBV21-1 and TRBJ2-6; the DNA was not used to check the table's D call, TRBD1. TRBV21-1 is a listed pseudogene. The CDR3 has 20 amino acids. The CDR3 nucleotides are TGTGCCAGCAGCAAAGCCGCGGACAGGGGCACATTATCTGGGGCCAACGTCCTGACTTTC. Protein sequence: CASSKAADRGTLSGANVLTF.

The V gene is TRBV5-1, the J gene TRBJ2-3; TRBD1 matches at 11 bases. With 3 bases clipped from V and 6 bases from J, the junction kept 6 bases outside the gene matches. Germline V gives CDR1 SGHRS, CDR2 YFSETQ. The length of the CDR3 is 15 residues. CDR3 in amino acids: CASSSEGTGGDTQYF. The CDR3 DNA reads as TGCGCCAGCAGCTCAGAAGGGACAGGGGGTGATACGCAGTATTTT.

This clone showed up just a few times. J is TRBJ1-2 and V is TRBV28; D is undetermined. From germline, CDR1 is MDHEN and CDR2 SYDVKM. The ends were cut back, 0 bases at V and 0 bases at J, with 5 bases in the middle. This CDR3 contains 14 residues. This chain's CDR3 is CASSLWEANYGYTF. The CDR3 coding sequence is TGTGCCAGCAGTTTATGGGAGGCTAACTATGGCTACACCTTC.

This clone was observed once. Distinct nucleotide sequences in the sample also encode this CDR3. The chain uses TRBV2 and TRBJ1-1; 9 positions match TRBD1. V shed 4 bases, J shed 3 bases, and the junction held 0 bases outside the gene matches. The V gene's germline CDR1 is SNHLY and CDR2 FYNNEI. The CDR3 consists of 13 residues. CDR3: CASSGQGDTEAFF. The CDR3 nucleotides are TGTGCCAGCAGTGGACAGGGGGACACTGAAGCTTTCTTT.

CDR3: CASSTGPPRGGYTF. In DNA, the CDR3 is TGTGCCAGCAGCACCGGGCCCCCAAGGGGTGGCTACACCTTC. The gene calls are TRBV6-6 and TRBJ1-2; D is possibly TRBD1 (5 bases). Germline-derived CDR1 and CDR2 are MNHNY and SVGAGI (reference sequence). V was pared by 6 bases and J by 7 bases, with 18 bases between. CDR3 length: 14 residues.

This chain joins TRBV7-2 and TRBJ1-3, with D hard to call. V was shortened by 5 bases and J by 4 bases, with 9 bases between the two germline ends. The CDR3 has 13 residues. Germline CDR1 SGHTA, CDR2 FQGNSA. The CDR3 spells CASSLPPGNTIYF. The CDR3 DNA is TGTGCCAGCAGCCTACCCCCAGGAAACACCATATATTTT.

DNA for the CDR3: TGTGCCAGGACGGGGTCCAATCAGCCCCAGCATTTT. Encoded protein: CARTGSNQPQHF. V usage is TRBV5-3 and J usage is TRBJ1-5; D not certain. TRBV5-3 is classed as an ORF, of uncertain function. V was trimmed by 8 bases and J by 3 bases, leaving 9 bases between them. The CDR3 contains 12 residues.

This chain joins TRBV7-2 and TRBJ1-4; TRBD1 matches 7 bases. This CDR3 contains 15 residues. Trimming at V came to 1 base and at J to 3 bases, leaving 2 bases not matched to a gene. In germline, CDR1 is SGHTA, CDR2 FQGNSA. As DNA, the CDR3 is TGTGCCAGCAGCTTAGGTGGGACAGCTAATGAAAAACTGTTTTTT. It yields the protein CASSLGGTANEKLFF.